The 18 T cell receptor beta chains below all came from one sample that was sequenced in a study of CD8 T cells in ankylosing spondylitis. Whole-study findings and limits: Apparently characteristic of ankylosing spondylitis blood was a TCR beta motif (fewer than ten highly homologous variants).

No antigens are known for them. TCRdb used MiXCR to reprocess the 5' RACE reads, holding one entry per CDR3 protein. The sample includes 400,000 to 450,000 distinct CDR3 sequences, 15% to 20% of them seen just once. Input material: blood, either unsorted or a sorted T cell fraction (not recorded which). Source of these receptors: a male donor with ankylosing spondylitis.

The chain carries TRBV5-1 and TRBJ1-2; D not resolved. The CDR3 has 14 amino acids. CDR1 SGHRS and CDR2 YFSETQ come from the germline V gene. V shed 0 bases and J shed 4 bases, with 10 bases lying between them. The CDR3 sequence: CASSLVPQVYGYTF. The CDR3 region has the DNA TGCGCCAGCAGCTTGGTGCCGCAGGTCTATGGCTACACCTTC.

The V and J genes are TRBV6-5 and TRBJ2-3; D not resolved. The CDR3 covers 14 residues. Germline loops: CDR1 MNHEY, CDR2 SVGAGI. Trimming cost V 2 bases and J 1 base, with 7 bases left between them. The CDR3 bases are TGTGCCAGCAGTTACGACACCCGCACAGATACGCAGTATTTT. This translates into CASSYDTRTDTQYF.

The genes are TRBV5-1 and TRBJ1-4, with D hard to call. The CDR3 is 15 amino acids. Germline-derived CDR1 and CDR2 are SGHRS and YFSETQ. Trimming removed 0 bases from V and 5 bases from J, with 11 bases in between. The CDR3 DNA follows: TGCGCCAGCAGCTTGGAGGCGGGGAAGAATGAAAAACTGTTTTTT. Translated, it gives CASSLEAGKNEKLFF.

This chain uses TRBV19 with TRBJ2-3, with TRBD2 identical over 10 bases. V shed 5 bases and J 6 bases; nucleotides not matched to a gene: 2. The germline gives CDR1 LNHDA, CDR2 SQIVND (reference sequence). The CDR3 spans 13 residues. CDR3 nucleotide sequence: TGTGCCAGTAGTGTGGGACTAGCGGATACGCAGTATTTT. Its protein product is CASSVGLADTQYF.

This clonotype came up a few times. This chain's CDR3 is CASSFHGSSSYNEQFF. CDR3 in DNA: TGTGCCAGCAGCTTCCACGGGAGTAGCTCCTACAATGAGCAGTTCTTC. The J gene is TRBJ2-1, the V gene TRBV3-1, with a possible D match to TRBD2 (6 bases). V was shortened by 5 bases and J by 0 bases, with 14 bases between the two germline ends. CDR1 and CDR2 (germline): LGHDT, YNNKEL (reference sequence). This CDR3 spans 16 amino acids.

The sample holds one count of this clonotype. J is TRBJ2-2 and V is TRBV11-2, with 8 nucleotides matching TRBD2. The germline CDR1 and CDR2 sequences are SGHAT and FQNNGV. There are 18 residues in the CDR3. The V and J ends lost 1 base and 2 bases, in that order; junction bases with no gene match: 9. CDR3 in amino acids: CASSLVAGGGGNTGELFF. For the CDR3, the DNA is TGTGCCAGCAGCTTAGTTGCGGGGGGAGGGGGAAACACCGGGGAGCTGTTTTTT.

This clonotype was recorded at least ten times. The CDR3 DNA is TGTGCCAGCAGCTCATGGACGACTAGTATAGAGACCCAGTACTTC. Translation: CASSSWTTSIETQYF. This chain links TRBV7-9 with TRBJ2-5; possibly TRBD2 for D (6 bases). In germline, CDR1 is SEHNR, CDR2 FQNEAQ (reference sequence). This CDR3 region has 15 residues. V was cut by 4 bases and J by 4 bases, with 16 bases left in between.

This clonotype was detected many times. The CDR3 DNA follows: TGTGCCAGCAGTCTTAACAGGGACACTGAAGCTTTCTTT. Amino acids: CASSLNRDTEAFF. The J gene is TRBJ1-1, the V gene TRBV12-3 or TRBV12-4; tentatively, D is TRBD1 (6 bases). This CDR3 is built from 13 residues. The ends were cut back, 5 bases at V and 3 bases at J, with 10 bases in the middle.

This chain connects TRBV12-3 or TRBV12-4 to TRBJ2-6; D possibly corresponds to TRBD1 (5 bases). The CDR3 length is 18 residues. The V end lost 5 bases, the J end lost 0 bases, and 17 bases lay between the germline ends. The CDR3 DNA follows: TGTGCCAGCAGTCCGGACATCTACCCCTACTCTGGGGCCAACGTCCTGACTTTC. Its translation is CASSPDIYPYSGANVLTF.

This chain joins TRBV9 and TRBJ1-1; the D gene is possibly TRBD1 (5 bases). With 4 bases removed from V and 2 bases from J, the gap between germline ends came to 12 bases. CDR1 and CDR2 from the germline V gene are SGDLS and YYNGEE. There are 14 residues in the CDR3. The chain's CDR3 is CASSPRQSNTEAFF. The CDR3, as DNA: TGTGCCAGCAGCCCTAGACAGTCCAACACTGAAGCTTTCTTT.

This clonotype was counted between two and nine times. The chain carries TRBV5-6 and TRBJ1-1, with 7 bases lining up with TRBD1. Trimming took 0 bases from V and 0 from J; bases not matched to a gene: 5. The CDR3 runs to 16 residues. Germline loops: CDR1 SGHDT, CDR2 YYEEEE. CDR3 sequence reads: CASSLETGWLNTEAFF. The CDR3 DNA reads TGTGCCAGCAGCTTGGAGACAGGGTGGTTGAACACTGAAGCTTTCTTT.

This clonotype was seen many times. The rearrangement joins TRBV5-1 to TRBJ2-3, with D perhaps TRBD2 (5 bases). This CDR3 has 13 residues. Looked up from germline, CDR1 is SGHRS and CDR2 is YFSETQ. Between the trimmed V and J ends, which lost 3 bases and 4 bases, there was a span of 9 bases. In DNA, the CDR3 is TGCGCCAGCAGCTCGTACGGGGCAGATACGCAGTATTTT. Protein product: CASSSYGADTQYF.

In this sample, this clonotype turned up a few times. The rearrangement links TRBV25-1 to TRBJ1-2; no clear D gene. CDR3 length equals 14 residues. The germline gives CDR1 MGHDK, CDR2 SYGVNS. Trimming pared 2 bases from V and 8 bases from J, leaving 15 bases between. The CDR3 nucleotides read TGTGCCAGCAGTGAAAGAGGGTGGGGAAGCGGCTACACCTTC. Its translation is CASSERGWGSGYTF.

This clonotype was picked up many times. The chain combines TRBV12-3 or TRBV12-4 with TRBJ2-7, with TRBD2 as a possible D gene (6 bases). The ends were cut back, 5 bases at V and 7 bases at J, with 24 bases in the middle. The CDR3 sequence is 16 residues long. The CDR3 DNA is TGTGCCAGCAGTCCTGCGGGATTCGGAAAACACAGAGAGCAGTACTTC. As protein: CASSPAGFGKHREQYF.

This clonotype was counted many times. The chain joins TRBV29-1 to TRBJ1-5; 10 bases align to TRBD1. There are 13 residues in the CDR3. Trimming removed 7 bases from V and 7 bases from J; junction bases left unmatched: 7. From germline, CDR1 is SQVTM and CDR2 ANQGSEA. CDR3 amino acids: CSAGQGGGQPQHF. As DNA, the CDR3 is TGCAGCGCAGGACAGGGGGGAGGGCAGCCCCAGCATTTT.

This chain joins TRBV5-4 and TRBJ2-6; D is unresolved. The CDR3 loop spans 15 amino acids. V lost 2 bases and J 2 bases, leaving 8 bases between the germline ends. Germline V gene data show CDR1 as SGHNT and CDR2 as YYREEE (reference sequence). CDR3 DNA: TGTGCCAGCAGCTTCTACATGACTGGGGCCAACGTCCTGACTTTC. As protein: CASSFYMTGANVLTF.

This clonotype appeared a few times. The chain has TRBV9 and TRBJ2-2; D remains ambiguous. The germline gives CDR1 SGDLS, CDR2 YYNGEE. V was clipped by 1 base and J by 4 bases, with 2 bases between them. The CDR3 totals 12 residues. Written as DNA, the CDR3 is TGTGCCAGCAGCGTAACCACCGGGGAGCTGTTTTTT. It codes for CASSVTTGELFF.

The J gene is TRBJ2-3, the V gene TRBV21-1; TRBD2 reflects the table's D call only, with no check against the DNA. TRBV21-1 is noted as a pseudogene. This CDR3 is built from 21 residues. The CDR3 loop is CASSKAQIETRAWNSTDTQYF. The CDR3 coding sequence is TGTGCCAGCAGCAAAGCGCAAATAGAAACGAGGGCCTGGAATAGCACAGATACGCAGTATTTT.